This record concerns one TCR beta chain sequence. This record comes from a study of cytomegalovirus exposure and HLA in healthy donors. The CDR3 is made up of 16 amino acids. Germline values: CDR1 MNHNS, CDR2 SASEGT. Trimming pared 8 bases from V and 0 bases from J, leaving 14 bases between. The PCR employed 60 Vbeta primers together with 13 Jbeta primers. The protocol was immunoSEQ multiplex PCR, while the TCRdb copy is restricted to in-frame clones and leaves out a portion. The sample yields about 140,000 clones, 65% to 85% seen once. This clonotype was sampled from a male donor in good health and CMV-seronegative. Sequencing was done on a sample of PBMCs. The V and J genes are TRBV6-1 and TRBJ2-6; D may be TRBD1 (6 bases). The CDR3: CASGGGPYSGANVLTF. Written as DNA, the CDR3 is TGTGCCAGCGGTGGGGGCCCTTACTCTGGGGCCAACGTCCTGACTTTC.